This T cell receptor (beta chain) is from a study of blood T cell repertoires in COVID-19. Looking at the study overall: PBMCs, B-cell-depleted T cells, or T cells were the source of the cDNA or gDNA that made up the material.

Per the original methods: Amplifying reference gene primers gave estimates of nucleated cell counts. Sequencing used immunoSEQ multiplex PCR; TCRdb keeps in-frame clones, though not all of them. V and J calls and clone size are given by that table; D and trimming were obtained from the DNA. There are about 280,000 clones in the sample; 86% occur only once, and roughly 14% lies in the top ten. It was during active infection that Seattle patients were enrolled and then longitudinally followed. This CDR3 has 13 amino acids. Germline V gives CDR1 GTSNPN, CDR2 SVGIG (reference sequence). Deletions cut 4 bases from V and 4 bases from J, with 12 bases between.

Sample: peripheral blood. The receptor was derived from a woman aged 70 to 79 with COVID-19, enrolled during active disease. The chain carries TRBV30 and TRBJ2-3, with a tentative D call TRBD1 (5 bases). CDR3 bases: TGTGCCTGGAACAGGATAAGAGCAGATACGCAGTATTTT. Amino acids: CAWNRIRADTQYF. The whole variable domain, filled in from reference TRBV30 and TRBJ2-3, reads SQTIHQWPATLVQPVGSPLSLECTVEGTSNPNLYWYRQAAGRGLQLLFYSVGIGQISSEVPQNLSASRPQDRQFILSSKKLLLSDSGFYLCAWNRIRADTQYFGPGTRLTVL.